The 14 T cell receptor beta chains below come from one sample, sequenced in a study of cytomegalovirus exposure and HLA in healthy donors. This PCR relied on a set of 60 Vbeta primers and 13 Jbeta primers. Some clones are missing from TCRdb's copy, which holds only in-frame ones; the method was immunoSEQ multiplex PCR. Of roughly 120,000 clones listed, approximately 73% are singletons. Sample: PBMCs. These receptors were taken from a man aged 40-50 years in good health and CMV-seronegative.

The chain uses TRBV5-1 and TRBJ2-1, with D possibly matching TRBD2 (6 bases). V shed 6 bases and J shed 8 bases, with 18 bases lying between them. Germline V lookup: CDR1 SGHRS, CDR2 YFSETQ. The length of the CDR3 is 14 residues. CDR3 coding DNA: TGCGCCAGCAAACTTACTGTTACTAGCCATGAGCAGTTCTTC. Translation gives CASKLTVTSHEQFF.

The chain links TRBV4-3 to TRBJ2-5; a weak D match, TRBD1 (5 bases). The CDR3 runs 15 residues. Per germline, CDR1 LGHNA and CDR2 YSLEER. Trimming took off 4 bases at V and 4 bases at J, with 16 bases between the two ends. In nucleotides, the CDR3 is TGCGCCAGCAGCCCCCGCTGGACAACTGGAGAGACCCAGTACTTC. Amino acids: CASSPRWTTGETQYF.

The V gene is TRBV7-2, the J gene TRBJ2-2, with D possibly matching TRBD2 (6 bases). CDR3 length: 13 residues. Between the trimmed V and J ends, which lost 6 bases and 13 bases, there was a span of 18 bases. Germline assignment: CDR1 SGHTA and CDR2 FQGNSA. The CDR3 here is CASRTDGGMALFF. The CDR3, as DNA: TGTGCCAGCAGAACAGACGGGGGTATGGCGCTGTTTTTT. Full variable domain (outside the CDR3, taken from reference TRBV7-2 and TRBJ2-2): GAGVSQSPSNKVTEKGKDVELRCDPISGHTALYWYRQSLGQGLEFLIYFQGNSAPDKSGLPSDRFSAERTGGSVSTLTIQRTQQEDSAVYLCASRTDGGMALFFGEGSRLTVL.

This clone was detected only a few times. The gene calls are TRBV29-1 and TRBJ2-6, with a weak D call TRBD2 (5 bases). The V end was cut by 6 bases, the J end by 2 bases, with 11 bases between. Germline assignment: CDR1 SQVTM and CDR2 ANQGSEA. The CDR3 loop spans 14 amino acids. The CDR3 DNA is TGCAGCGTGGCTGAGGGAGCTGGGGCCAACGTCCTGACTTTC. Protein product: CSVAEGAGANVLTF.

The DNA of the CDR3 is TGTGCCAGCAGCTTGGAAGGACACAGCTCCTACGAGCAGTACTTC. Its protein product is CASSLEGHSSYEQYF. This chain links TRBV5-6 with TRBJ2-7; D possibly corresponds to TRBD1 (5 bases). Trimming left V 0 bases short and J 0 bases short, with 10 bases between. The CDR3 length is 15 residues. Per germline, CDR1 SGHDT and CDR2 YYEEEE.

For the CDR3, the DNA is TGTGCCAGCAGTTTAACCAGGGGGTCCTACGAGCAGTACTTC. Translated, it gives CASSLTRGSYEQYF. V usage is TRBV27 and J usage is TRBJ2-7; TRBD1 matches 7 bases. After removal of 2 bases from V and 1 base from J, the junction contained 2 bases not matched to a gene. CDR3 length equals 14 residues. CDR1 is MNHEY, CDR2 SMNVEV, per germline (reference sequence).

This chain uses TRBV10-3 with TRBJ1-1; D gene ambiguous. The CDR3 spans 13 residues. The V end lost 0 bases, the J end lost 4 bases, and 6 bases lay between the germline ends. Germline CDR1 and CDR2: ENHRY and SYGVKD. CDR3 sequence reads: CAISESLATEAFF. The CDR3 region has the DNA TGTGCCATCAGTGAGTCCTTAGCCACTGAAGCTTTCTTT.

The chain is built from TRBV5-4 and TRBJ1-2, with a possible D match to TRBD1 (5 bases). From germline, CDR1 is SGHNT and CDR2 YYREEE (reference sequence). V was trimmed by 0 bases and J by 2 bases, leaving 5 bases between them. The CDR3 is 13 amino acids. In DNA form, the CDR3 reads TGTGCCAGCAGCTTGGGGACAAACTATGGCTACACCTTC. As protein: CASSLGTNYGYTF.

This clone was seen a few times. The chain has TRBV19 and TRBJ1-5; no clear D. The CDR3 has 13 amino acids. The V gene's germline CDR1 is LNHDA and CDR2 SQIVND (reference sequence). Between the trimmed V and J ends, which lost 7 bases and 1 base, there was a span of 8 bases. The CDR3, as DNA: TGTGCCAGTAAACCGCTAAGCAATCAGCCCCAGCATTTT. This sequence encodes CASKPLSNQPQHF.

The chain links TRBV28 to TRBJ1-5; 11 bases align to TRBD1. Per the germline V gene, CDR1 is MDHEN and CDR2 is SYDVKM. V was pared by 5 bases and J by 7 bases, with 4 bases of the junction left unmatched. The CDR3 consists of 14 residues. The CDR3 loop reads CASSRTGGGQPQHF. CDR3 DNA sequence: TGTGCCAGCAGTCGGACAGGGGGCGGGCAGCCCCAGCATTTT.

This clone was seen only once. The CDR3 is CASILGPLTDTQYF. The CDR3 DNA is TGTGCCAGCATTCTGGGCCCCCTCACAGATACGCAGTATTTT. This chain connects TRBV28 to TRBJ2-3; D uncertain. Trimming took off 7 bases at V and 2 bases at J, with 13 bases between the two ends. The CDR3 is 14 residues long. The germline CDR1 and CDR2 sequences are MDHEN and SYDVKM.

The chain links TRBV6-5 to TRBJ2-1; 9 nucleotides line up with TRBD1. The CDR3 has 12 amino acids. V trimming: 4 bases; J trimming: 13 bases; junction bases outside the gene matches: 5. The germline V gene has CDR1 MNHEY and CDR2 SVGAGI. This chain's CDR3 is CASSSGTGLQFF. The DNA of the CDR3 is TGTGCCAGCAGTTCCGGGACAGGGCTTCAGTTCTTC.

This clone turned up a few times. The chain combines TRBV7-3 with TRBJ1-1, with D possibly matching TRBD1 (5 bases). From germline, CDR1 is SGHTA and CDR2 FQGTGA. This CDR3 has 15 amino acids. Trimming stripped 5 bases from V and 0 bases from J, with 13 bases between. The CDR3 DNA is TGTGCCAGCAGCCCGGTCGGGGGTATGAACACTGAAGCTTTCTTT. Protein sequence: CASSPVGGMNTEAFF.

The genes are TRBV4-1 and TRBJ2-7; a possible D gene is TRBD2 (5 bases). The V end was cut by 0 bases, the J end by 3 bases, with 12 bases between. This CDR3 region has 15 residues. Germline V lookup: CDR1 MGHRA, CDR2 YSYEKL. CDR3 amino acids: CASSQEASLIYEQYF. The CDR3 nucleotides are TGCGCCAGCAGCCAAGAAGCTAGCCTAATCTACGAGCAGTACTTC.